This T cell receptor beta chain was captured in a study of T-cell memory formation after mild COVID-19. For the study at large: Largely donor-specific TCR clusters were found.

Study conclusions and caveats: Clones contracting day 15 to 85 were balanced CD4/CD8; later expanders leaned CD4+.

The V segment lost 0 bases and the J segment 5 bases; nucleotides outside the gene matches: 4. The CDR3 totals 14 residues. In germline, CDR1 is SGHRS, CDR2 YFSETQ. This clonotype was detected many times. Antigen: not known. 5'RACE primed at constant segments yielded TCR alpha and TCR beta cDNA libraries bearing sample barcodes and UMIs. TCRdb passed the 5' RACE reads through MiXCR, listing each CDR3 protein once. The profile covers more than 120,000 distinct CDR3 sequences, with about 6% appearing a single time and 2% to 2.5% taken by the ten largest. Material for sequencing was PBMCs or a T cell subset sorted from them (not recorded which). The clonotype originates from an adult woman who had mild COVID-19 (a few samples of this study predate the infection). Cell type and time point are not known. This chain joins TRBV5-1 and TRBJ2-5; 7 positions match TRBD1. The DNA of the CDR3 is TGCGCCAGCAGCTTGGCTTTGGGACAGGAGACCCAGTACTTC. Amino acids: CASSLALGQETQYF.